The sequence of this TCR beta chain was determined in a study of blood T cell repertoires in COVID-19. Everyone who took part was roughly 18 to 95 years old, and they came from 24 US areas. In germline, CDR1 is MGHDK, CDR2 SYGVNS. The ends lost 1 base at V and 2 bases at J; junction bases unmatched: 2. There are 15 residues in the CDR3. Profiled with immunoSEQ multiplex PCR; TCRdb holds only in-frame clones, not every one. The profile covers some 500,000 clones, with approximately 88% appearing a single time and roughly 1.9% taken by the ten largest. The receptor comes from a woman aged 40 to 50 who had recovered from COVID-19. What was sequenced was PBMCs or T cells enriched from blood (not recorded which). The chain couples TRBV25-1 to TRBJ1-2, with TRBD1 matching over 9 bases. The CDR3 DNA reads TGTGCCAGCAGTGAATGGACAGGGGCAAACTATGGCTACACCTTC. Translating gives CASSEWTGANYGYTF.